What follows is one T cell receptor beta chain and its context. This specimen comes from a study of blood T cell repertoires in COVID-19. The overall study: Both acute and convalescent COVID-19 samples were obtained from the United States, Italy and Spain. In each case, the material was cDNA or gDNA derived from T cells, B-cell-depleted T cells, or PBMCs.

As handled by the study authors: The assay estimated nucleated cells by amplifying reference gene primers. The repertoire was sequenced with immunoSEQ multiplex PCR; TCRdb's copy has only in-frame clones and lacks some. V, J and clone size were drawn from that table, and D and trimming were deduced from the DNA. This repertoire shows about 120,000 clones, approximately 80% found once; its top ten account for 9% to 13%. Germline lookup yields CDR1 SGHTA and CDR2 FQGNSA. The V end was cut by 0 bases, the J end by 5 bases, with 13 bases between. This CDR3 is built from 15 residues. The sequence came from a human donor in a cohort sampled during active COVID-19. The chain combines TRBV7-2 with TRBJ2-5; the D gene is possibly TRBD1 (5 bases). Material: peripheral blood. CDR3 bases: TGTGCCAGCAGCTTAGCGGTGGGGCGAGCCGAGACCCAGTACTTC. Protein product: CASSLAVGRAETQYF.